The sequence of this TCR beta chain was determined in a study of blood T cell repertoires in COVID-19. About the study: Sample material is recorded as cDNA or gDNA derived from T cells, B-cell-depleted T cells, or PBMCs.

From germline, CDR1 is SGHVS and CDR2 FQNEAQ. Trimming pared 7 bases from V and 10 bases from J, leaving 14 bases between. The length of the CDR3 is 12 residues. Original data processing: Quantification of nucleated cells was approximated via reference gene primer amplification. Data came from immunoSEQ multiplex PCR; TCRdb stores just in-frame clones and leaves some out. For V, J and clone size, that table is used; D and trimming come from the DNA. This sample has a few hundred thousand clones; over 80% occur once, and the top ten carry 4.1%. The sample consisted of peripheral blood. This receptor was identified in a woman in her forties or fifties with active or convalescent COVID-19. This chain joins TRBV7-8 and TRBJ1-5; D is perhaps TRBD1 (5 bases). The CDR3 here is CASNVGGGPQHF. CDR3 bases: TGTGCCAGCAACGTTGGGGGAGGACCCCAGCATTTT.